Detailed here is one T cell receptor (beta chain). They ran version v3.0 of the immunoSEQ assay at survey level. Sequenced by immunoSEQ multiplex PCR; TCRdb stores in-frame clones only, minus some. The data show approximately 28,000 clones, roughly 80% seen once. This CDR3 comprises 14 residues. V lost 3 bases and J 10 bases, leaving 16 bases between the germline ends. Per the germline V gene, CDR1 is LNHDA and CDR2 is SQIVND (reference sequence). The data derive from a study of long-term antiretroviral therapy in people with HIV. Background on the study: Specimens dating back about a decade before the 2015 immediate-ART recommendation are the oldest included.

The specimen comprised unsorted PBMCs, sampled 0.8 years before starting antiretroviral therapy. The rearrangement joins TRBV19 to TRBJ2-1, with D perhaps matching TRBD1 or TRBD2 (5 bases each). This clonotype originated in a young man with HIV. The CDR3 DNA follows: TGTGCCAGTAGTATGTGGGGCCGGGACGGAGAGCAGTTCTTC. It translates to CASSMWGRDGEQFF.